The 8 T cell receptor beta chains listed next were all sequenced from one sample in a study of blood T cell repertoires in COVID-19. Sequenced by immunoSEQ multiplex PCR; TCRdb stores in-frame clones only, minus some. The sample has 30,000 to 50,000 clones, 91% seen once. Sequenced: peripheral blood. These receptors all stem from a woman in her thirties in a cohort sampled during active COVID-19.

CDR3 loop: CASTRKLKGGNGELFF. DNA for the CDR3: TGTGCCAGCACCCGTAAACTTAAGGGGGGGAACGGGGAGCTGTTTTTT. The chain couples TRBV11-2 to TRBJ2-2, with D possibly matching TRBD2 (7 bases). Germline CDR1 and CDR2: SGHAT and FQNNGV. The CDR3 totals 16 residues. The V end lost 7 bases, the J end lost 7 bases, and 22 bases lay between the germline ends.

The chain recombines TRBV28 with TRBJ1-6; 7 bases map to TRBD1. CDR1 and CDR2 from the germline V gene are MDHEN and SYDVKM. The CDR3 sequence is 18 residues long. With 1 base clipped from V and 3 bases from J, the junction kept 9 bases outside the gene matches. This CDR3 is CASSLSTVRGLYNSPLHF. The CDR3 nucleotides read TGTGCCAGCAGTTTATCAACTGTGAGGGGGCTCTATAATTCACCCCTCCACTTT.

The V call is TRBV29-1, the J call TRBJ2-2, with TRBD1 matching 8 bases. The CDR3 length is 14 residues. V gave up 7 bases and J gave up 6 bases; unmatched junction bases: 10. Germline CDR1 is SQVTM and CDR2 is ANQGSEA. CDR3: CSGGDRRRSGELFF. The DNA for the CDR3 is TGCAGCGGAGGGGACAGGCGACGCTCCGGGGAGCTGTTTTTT.

This chain connects TRBV11-3 to TRBJ2-2; possibly TRBD1 for D (6 bases). With 4 bases removed from V and 4 bases from J, the gap between germline ends came to 16 bases. CDR3 length: 16 residues. Germline loops: CDR1 SGHNT, CDR2 YENEEA. The CDR3 loop reads CASSSPHRAVTGELFF. In DNA, the CDR3 is TGTGCCAGCAGCTCACCCCACAGGGCGGTCACCGGGGAGCTGTTTTTT. Combining the CDR3 with reference TRBV11-3 and TRBJ2-2 gives the whole variable domain EAGVVQSPRYKIIEKKQPVAFWCNPISGHNTLYWYLQNLGQGPELLIRYENEEAVDDSQLPKDRFSAERLKGVDSTLKIQPAELGDSAVYLCASSSPHRAVTGELFFGEGSRLTVL.

J is TRBJ2-7 and V is TRBV27; D possibly corresponds to TRBD2 (5 bases). The V gene lost 6 bases and the J gene lost 5 bases, with 20 bases spanning the gap. CDR1 is MNHEY, CDR2 SMNVEV, per germline (reference sequence). The CDR3 loop spans 15 amino acids. CDR3 loop: CASSLEFRGKDEQYF. The CDR3 DNA sequence: TGTGCCAGCAGCCTCGAATTCCGGGGTAAGGACGAGCAGTACTTC.

This chain links TRBV2 with TRBJ2-1; possibly TRBD1 for D (6 bases). The CDR3 covers 12 residues. Germline CDR1 is SNHLY and CDR2 is FYNNEI. V lost 3 bases to trimming and J lost 8 bases, with 8 bases between them. DNA for the CDR3: TGTGCCAGCAGTGACAGGGGCGATGAGCAGTTCTTC. Its protein is CASSDRGDEQFF.

The V call is TRBV11-2, the J call TRBJ2-1, with TRBD2 matching 13 bases. Germline-derived CDR1 and CDR2 are SGHAT and FQNNGV. The J segment lost 7 bases and the V segment lost 4 bases, leaving 4 bases of the junction unmatched. This CDR3 comprises 15 residues. CDR3 protein: CASSWTSGRGNEQFF. The CDR3 DNA sequence: TGTGCCAGCAGCTGGACTAGCGGGAGAGGGAATGAGCAGTTCTTC.

The gene calls are TRBV11-3 and TRBJ2-7, with 8 bases aligning to TRBD1. V was clipped by 5 bases and J by 2 bases; unmatched bases: 5. Germline CDR1 and CDR2: SGHNT and YENEEA. CDR3 size: 14 residues. The CDR3 is CASSPGQGAYEQYF. CDR3 coding DNA: TGTGCCAGCAGCCCCGGACAGGGAGCCTACGAGCAGTACTTC. Full variable domain (missing parts from reference TRBV11-3 and TRBJ2-7): EAGVVQSPRYKIIEKKQPVAFWCNPISGHNTLYWYLQNLGQGPELLIRYENEEAVDDSQLPKDRFSAERLKGVDSTLKIQPAELGDSAVYLCASSPGQGAYEQYFGPGTRLTVT.